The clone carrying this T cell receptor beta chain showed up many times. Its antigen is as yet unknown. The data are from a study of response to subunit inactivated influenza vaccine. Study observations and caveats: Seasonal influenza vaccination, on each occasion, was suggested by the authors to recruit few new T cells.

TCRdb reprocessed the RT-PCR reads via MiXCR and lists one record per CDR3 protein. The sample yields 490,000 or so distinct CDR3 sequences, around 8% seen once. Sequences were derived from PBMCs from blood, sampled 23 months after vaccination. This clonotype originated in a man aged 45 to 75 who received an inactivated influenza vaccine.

CDR3 sequence: CASSHSTDTQYF. CDR3 sequence (DNA): TGTGCCAGCAGTCACAGCACAGATACGCAGTATTTT. The rearrangement joins TRBV6-6 to TRBJ2-3; D not resolved. V was trimmed by 5 bases and J by 0 bases, leaving 3 bases between them. The germline gives CDR1 MNHNY, CDR2 SVGAGI (reference sequence). This CDR3 contains 12 residues.